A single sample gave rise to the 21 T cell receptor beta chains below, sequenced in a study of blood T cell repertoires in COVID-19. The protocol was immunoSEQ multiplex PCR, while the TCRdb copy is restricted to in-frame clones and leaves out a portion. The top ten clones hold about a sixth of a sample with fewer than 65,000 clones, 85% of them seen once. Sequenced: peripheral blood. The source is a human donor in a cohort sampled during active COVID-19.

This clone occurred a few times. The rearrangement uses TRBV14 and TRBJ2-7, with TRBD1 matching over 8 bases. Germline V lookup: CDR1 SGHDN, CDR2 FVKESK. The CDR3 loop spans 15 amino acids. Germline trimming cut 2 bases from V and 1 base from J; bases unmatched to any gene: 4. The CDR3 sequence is CASSQIYRGSYEQYF. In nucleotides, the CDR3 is TGTGCCAGCAGCCAAATTTACAGGGGGTCCTACGAGCAGTACTTC.

The CDR3 sequence is CASSFARTGGVQPQHF. CDR3 in DNA: TGTGCCAGCAGCTTTGCCAGGACAGGGGGGGTTCAGCCCCAGCATTTT. V is TRBV5-6 and J is TRBJ1-5; the match to TRBD1 covers 10 bases. V shed 2 bases and J 6 bases; nucleotides not matched to a gene: 8. From germline, CDR1 is SGHDT and CDR2 YYEEEE. The CDR3 totals 16 residues.

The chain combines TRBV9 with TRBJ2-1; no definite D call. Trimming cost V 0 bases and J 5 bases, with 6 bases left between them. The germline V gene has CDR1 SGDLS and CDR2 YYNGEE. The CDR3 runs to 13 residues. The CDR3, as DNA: TGTGCCAGCAGCGTAGCTACCCACAATGAGCAGTTCTTC. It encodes CASSVATHNEQFF.

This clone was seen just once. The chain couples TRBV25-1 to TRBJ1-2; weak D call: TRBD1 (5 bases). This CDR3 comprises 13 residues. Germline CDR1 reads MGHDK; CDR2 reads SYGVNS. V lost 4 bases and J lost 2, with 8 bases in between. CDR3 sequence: CASSAQGNYGYTF. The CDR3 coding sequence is TGTGCCAGCAGTGCCCAGGGAAACTATGGCTACACCTTC.

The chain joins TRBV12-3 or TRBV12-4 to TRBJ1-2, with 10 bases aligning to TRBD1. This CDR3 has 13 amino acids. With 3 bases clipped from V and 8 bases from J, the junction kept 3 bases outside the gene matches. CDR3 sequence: CASSFGQGVGYTF. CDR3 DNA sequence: TGTGCCAGCAGTTTCGGACAGGGGGTAGGCTACACCTTC.

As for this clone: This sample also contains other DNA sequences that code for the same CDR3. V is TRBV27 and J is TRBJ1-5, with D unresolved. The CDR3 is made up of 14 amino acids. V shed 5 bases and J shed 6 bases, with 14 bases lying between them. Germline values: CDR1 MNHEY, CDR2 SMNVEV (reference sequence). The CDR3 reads CASSKEGSGQPQHF. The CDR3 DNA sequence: TGTGCCAGCAGTAAAGAGGGTTCGGGTCAGCCCCAGCATTTT.

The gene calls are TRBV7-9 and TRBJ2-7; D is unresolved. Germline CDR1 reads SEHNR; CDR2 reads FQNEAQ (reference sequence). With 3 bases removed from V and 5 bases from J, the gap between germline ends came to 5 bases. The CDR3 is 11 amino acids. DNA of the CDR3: TGTGCCAGCAGCTTTGAGGACGAGCAGTACTTC. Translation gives CASSFEDEQYF.

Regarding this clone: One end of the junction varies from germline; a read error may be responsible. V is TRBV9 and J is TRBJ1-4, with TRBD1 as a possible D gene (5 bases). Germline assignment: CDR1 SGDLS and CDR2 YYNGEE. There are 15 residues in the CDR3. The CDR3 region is CASSVLGANNEKLLF. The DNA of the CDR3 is TGTGCCAGCAGCGTTTTAGGGGCCAATAATGAAAAACTGCTTTTT.

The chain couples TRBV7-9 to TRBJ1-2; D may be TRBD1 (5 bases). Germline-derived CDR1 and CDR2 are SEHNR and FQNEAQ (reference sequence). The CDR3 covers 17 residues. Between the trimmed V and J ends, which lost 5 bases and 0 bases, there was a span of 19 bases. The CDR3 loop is CASSGGALLLANYGYTF. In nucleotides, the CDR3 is TGTGCCAGCAGCGGCGGGGCGTTACTCCTAGCTAACTATGGCTACACCTTC.

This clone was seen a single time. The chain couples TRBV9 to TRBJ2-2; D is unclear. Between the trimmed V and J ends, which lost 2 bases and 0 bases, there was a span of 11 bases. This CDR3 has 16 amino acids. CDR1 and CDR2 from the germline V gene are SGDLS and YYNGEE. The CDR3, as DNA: TGTGCCAGCAGCGTCAGACACCAACCGAACACCGGGGAGCTGTTTTTT. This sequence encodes CASSVRHQPNTGELFF.

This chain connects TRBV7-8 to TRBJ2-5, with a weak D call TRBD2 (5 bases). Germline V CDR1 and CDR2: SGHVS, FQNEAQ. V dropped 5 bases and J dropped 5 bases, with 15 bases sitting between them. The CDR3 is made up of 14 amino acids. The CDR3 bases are TGTGCCAGCAGCCGGGTCTCCCGCGGGGAGACCCAGTACTTC. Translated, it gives CASSRVSRGETQYF.

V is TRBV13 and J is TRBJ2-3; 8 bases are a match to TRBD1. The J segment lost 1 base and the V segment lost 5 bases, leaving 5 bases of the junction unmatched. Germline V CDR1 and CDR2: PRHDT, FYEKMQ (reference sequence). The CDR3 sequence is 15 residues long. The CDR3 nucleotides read TGTGCCAGCAGCACCGACAGGGGTCGCACAGATACGCAGTATTTT. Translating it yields CASSTDRGRTDTQYF. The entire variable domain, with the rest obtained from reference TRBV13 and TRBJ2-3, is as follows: AAGVIQSPRHLIKEKRETATLKCYPIPRHDTVYWYQQGPGQDPQFLISFYEKMQSDKGSIPDRFSAQQFSDYHSELNMSSLELGDSALYFCASSTDRGRTDTQYFGPGTRLTVL.

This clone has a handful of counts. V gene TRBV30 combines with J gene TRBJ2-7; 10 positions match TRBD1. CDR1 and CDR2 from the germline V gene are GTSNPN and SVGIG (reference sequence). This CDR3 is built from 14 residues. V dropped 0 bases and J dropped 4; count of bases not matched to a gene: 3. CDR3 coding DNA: TGTGCCTGGAGTGTAGGGGGACAGGGGTACGAGCAGTACTTC. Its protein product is CAWSVGGQGYEQYF.

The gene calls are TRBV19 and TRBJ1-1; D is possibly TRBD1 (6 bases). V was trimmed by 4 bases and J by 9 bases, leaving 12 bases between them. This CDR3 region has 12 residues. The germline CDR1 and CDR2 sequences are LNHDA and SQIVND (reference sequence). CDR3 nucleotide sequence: TGTGCCAGTAGTAACAGGGCTTTTCAAGCTTTCTTT. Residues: CASSNRAFQAFF.

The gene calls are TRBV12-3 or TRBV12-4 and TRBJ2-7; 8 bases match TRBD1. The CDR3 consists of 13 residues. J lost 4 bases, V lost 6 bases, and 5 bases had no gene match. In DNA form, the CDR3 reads TGTGCCAGCAGCTGGACAGGGCCTTACGAGCAGTACTTC. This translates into CASSWTGPYEQYF.

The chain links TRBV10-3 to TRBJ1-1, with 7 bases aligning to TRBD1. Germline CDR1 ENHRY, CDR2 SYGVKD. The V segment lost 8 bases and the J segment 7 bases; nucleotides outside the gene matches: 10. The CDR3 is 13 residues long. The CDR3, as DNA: TGTGCCATCCGACGACAGGGCGAGGGTGAAGCTTTCTTT. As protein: CAIRRQGEGEAFF.

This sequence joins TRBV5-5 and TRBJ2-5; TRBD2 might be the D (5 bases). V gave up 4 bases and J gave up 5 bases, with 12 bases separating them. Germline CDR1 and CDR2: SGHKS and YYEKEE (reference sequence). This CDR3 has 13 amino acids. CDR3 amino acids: CASSPLGGETQYF. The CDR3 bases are TGTGCCAGCAGCCCCCTGGGCGGGGAGACCCAGTACTTC.

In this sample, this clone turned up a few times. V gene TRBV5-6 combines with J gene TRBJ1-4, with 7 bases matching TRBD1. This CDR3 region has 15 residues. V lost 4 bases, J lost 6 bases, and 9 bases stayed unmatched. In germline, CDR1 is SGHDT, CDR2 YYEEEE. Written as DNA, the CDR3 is TGTGCCAGCAGCGTTAGACAGGGCGACTATGAAAAACTGTTTTTT. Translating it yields CASSVRQGDYEKLFF.

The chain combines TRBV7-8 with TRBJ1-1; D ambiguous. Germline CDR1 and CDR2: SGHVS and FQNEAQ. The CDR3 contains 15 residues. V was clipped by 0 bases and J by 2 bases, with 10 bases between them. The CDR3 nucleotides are TGTGCCAGCAGCTTAGCCTCTCAGGTTAACACTGAAGCTTTCTTT. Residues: CASSLASQVNTEAFF.

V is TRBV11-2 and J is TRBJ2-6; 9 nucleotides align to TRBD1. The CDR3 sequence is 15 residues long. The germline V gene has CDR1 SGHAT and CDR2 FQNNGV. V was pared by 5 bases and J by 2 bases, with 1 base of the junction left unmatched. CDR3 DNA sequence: TGTGCCAGCAGCCGGGACAGGGCTGGGGCCAACGTCCTGACTTTC. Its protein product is CASSRDRAGANVLTF. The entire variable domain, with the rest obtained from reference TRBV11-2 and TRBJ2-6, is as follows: EAGVAQSPRYKIIEKRQSVAFWCNPISGHATLYWYQQILGQGPKLLIQFQNNGVVDDSQLPKDRFSAERLKGVDSTLKIQPAKLEDSAVYLCASSRDRAGANVLTFGAGSRLTVL.

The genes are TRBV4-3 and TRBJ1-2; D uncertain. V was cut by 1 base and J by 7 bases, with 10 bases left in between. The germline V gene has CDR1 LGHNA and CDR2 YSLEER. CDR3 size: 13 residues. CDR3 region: CASSQGELGGYTF. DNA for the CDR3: TGCGCCAGCAGCCAAGGGGAGTTAGGTGGCTACACCTTC.